Below, 18 T cell receptor beta chains from the same sample are listed, as sequenced in a study of sequential checkpoint blockade in melanoma. Measured with immunoSEQ multiplex PCR; TCRdb has only the in-frame clones, and not every one. The sample holds 25,000 to 30,000 clones; roughly 80% are singletons and the top ten take 13%. The treatment: randomized to nivolumab then ipilimumab (arm A) or the reverse (arm B). Sequencing used CD8+ T cells sorted from blood (inferred from file names), obtained from a patient given nivolumab and ipilimumab in sequence. All receptors derive from a human donor with melanoma.

The chain combines TRBV19 with TRBJ1-5; D unclear. The germline gives CDR1 LNHDA, CDR2 SQIVND (reference sequence). The CDR3 length is 14 residues. Trimming took off 0 bases at V and 6 bases at J, with 9 bases between the two ends. The CDR3 DNA is TGTGCCAGTAGTATAGATCCGGGTATTCAGCCCCAGCATTTT. Its protein product is CASSIDPGIQPQHF.

The J gene is TRBJ2-1, the V gene TRBV7-6; TRBD1 aligns across 7 bases. Trimming cost V 4 bases and J 4 bases; bases outside gene matches: 7. CDR3 length equals 15 residues. CDR1 and CDR2 (germline): SGHVS, FNYEAQ. CDR3 residues: CASSWGTEPYNEQFF. In DNA form, the CDR3 reads TGTGCCAGCAGCTGGGGGACAGAGCCTTACAATGAGCAGTTCTTC.

The V call is TRBV7-9, the J call TRBJ2-7; maybe TRBD1 (5 bases). Trimming left V 0 bases short and J 2 bases short, with 17 bases between. Germline V gives CDR1 SEHNR, CDR2 FQNEAQ (reference sequence). The CDR3 extends over 17 amino acids. In nucleotides, the CDR3 is TGTGCCAGCAGCTTAGCTATTTTCTCGGACACCACCTACGAGCAGTACTTC. Encoded protein: CASSLAIFSDTTYEQYF. The whole variable domain, filled in from reference TRBV7-9 and TRBJ2-7, reads DTGVSQNPRHKITKRGQNVTFRCDPISEHNRLYWYRQTLGQGPEFLTYFQNEAQLEKSRLLSDRFSAERPKGSFSTLEIQRTEQGDSAMYLCASSLAIFSDTTYEQYFGPGTRLTVT.

The rearrangement links TRBV5-8 to TRBJ2-3; D call uncertain. The CDR3 has 14 residues. Trimming pared 0 bases from V and 5 bases from J, leaving 10 bases between. Germline V gene lookup returns CDR1 SGHTS and CDR2 YDEGEE. The CDR3 loop reads CASSLGTPGDTQYF. The CDR3 coding sequence is TGTGCCAGCAGCTTGGGTACCCCAGGAGATACGCAGTATTTT. The variable domain in full, completed from reference TRBV5-8 and TRBJ2-3, reads EAGVTQSPTHLIKTRGQQATLRCSPISGHTSVYWYQQALGLGLQFLLWYDEGEERNRGNFPPRFSGRQFPNYSSELNVNALELEDSALYLCASSLGTPGDTQYFGPGTRLTVL.

The chain carries TRBV6-1 and TRBJ1-2; 8 bases match TRBD1. Trimming took 11 bases from V and 4 from J; bases not matched to a gene: 6. This CDR3 contains 12 residues. Germline CDR1 and CDR2: MNHNS and SASEGT. The CDR3: CAVLTGGYGYTF. Here the CDR3 DNA reads TGTGCCGTCCTCACAGGGGGCTATGGCTACACCTTC.

V is TRBV28 and J is TRBJ2-7; tentatively, D is TRBD1 (8 bases). The CDR3 totals 15 residues. Trimming removed 6 bases from V and 0 bases from J, with 15 bases in between. Germline V gene data show CDR1 as MDHEN and CDR2 as SYDVKM. This CDR3 reads CASREDREGSYEQYF. Written as DNA, the CDR3 is TGTGCCAGCAGAGAGGACAGGGAGGGCTCCTACGAGCAGTACTTC.

This clone occurred once. The rearrangement uses TRBV6-1 and TRBJ1-3; D gene ambiguous. Germline values: CDR1 MNHNS, CDR2 SASEGT. The CDR3 totals 14 residues. V was clipped by 6 bases and J by 3 bases, with 12 bases between them. The chain's CDR3 is CASSATDDGNTIYF. In DNA form, the CDR3 reads TGTGCCAGCAGCGCAACAGACGATGGAAACACCATATATTTT.

The chain recombines TRBV19 with TRBJ2-7, with 10 bases fitting TRBD1. V was clipped by 5 bases and J by 4 bases; unmatched bases: 11. The CDR3 has 16 residues. Germline assignment: CDR1 LNHDA and CDR2 SQIVND (reference sequence). The CDR3, as DNA: TGTGCCAGTAGTGCGACAGGGGGCCGAAGGGGGTACGAGCAGTACTTC. This sequence encodes CASSATGGRRGYEQYF.

V gene TRBV2 combines with J gene TRBJ1-2; 10 nucleotides agree with TRBD1. This CDR3 spans 16 amino acids. CDR1 and CDR2 from the germline V gene are SNHLY and FYNNEI. V was clipped by 4 bases and J by 1 base; unmatched bases: 6. CDR3 loop: CASSGPGTGDNYGYTF. As DNA, the CDR3 is TGTGCCAGCAGTGGACCTGGGACAGGGGATAACTATGGCTACACCTTC.

The chain recombines TRBV19 with TRBJ2-1; 11 bases map to TRBD1. The CDR3 is 17 residues long. Germline-derived CDR1 and CDR2 are LNHDA and SQIVND (reference sequence). After removal of 3 bases from V and 8 bases from J, the junction contained 12 bases not matched to a gene. CDR3 sequence (DNA): TGTGCCAGTAGTATCGGCGTTCTTCCGGGACAGGGGGATGAGCAGTTCTTC. Its translation is CASSIGVLPGQGDEQFF. Full variable domain (rest looked up from reference TRBV19 and TRBJ2-1): DGGITQSPKYLFRKEGQNVTLSCEQNLNHDAMYWYRQDPGQGLRLIYYSQIVNDFQKGDIAEGYSVSREKKESFPLTVTSAQKNPTAFYLCASSIGVLPGQGDEQFFGPGTRLTVL.

This chain uses TRBV7-2 with TRBJ1-1, with D possibly matching TRBD1 (5 bases). Germline V gives CDR1 SGHTA, CDR2 FQGNSA. CDR3 size: 12 residues. Trimming pared 3 bases from V and 6 bases from J, leaving 8 bases between. The CDR3 loop is CASSFTGSEAFF. CDR3 nucleotides: TGTGCCAGCAGCTTCACAGGCTCTGAAGCTTTCTTT.

The CDR3 bases are TGTGCCAGTAGTCACAGGAATAGCAATCAGCCCCAGCATTTT. Its protein product is CASSHRNSNQPQHF. The V gene is TRBV19, the J gene TRBJ1-5; D possibly corresponds to TRBD1 (5 bases). CDR1 LNHDA and CDR2 SQIVND come from the germline V gene (reference sequence). Deletions cut 5 bases from V and 0 bases from J, with 8 bases between. This CDR3 has 14 amino acids.

This clone was recorded only once. This sequence joins TRBV10-3 and TRBJ2-2; 13 bases align to TRBD2. V trimming: 0 bases; J trimming: 4 bases; junction bases outside the gene matches: 5. The CDR3 sequence is 18 residues long. Germline loops: CDR1 ENHRY, CDR2 SYGVKD. The CDR3 sequence is CAISESGTSGVPTGELFF. CDR3 nucleotides: TGTGCCATCAGTGAGTCCGGGACTAGCGGGGTACCCACCGGGGAGCTGTTTTTT.

The chain uses TRBV6-5 and TRBJ1-6; 7 bases align to TRBD1. The CDR3 spans 15 residues. Germline V gene data show CDR1 as MNHEY and CDR2 as SVGAGI. J lost 7 bases, V lost 4 bases, and 7 bases had no gene match. The CDR3 nucleotides read TGTGCCAGCAGTTTTGTGGGACAGAGGAATTCACCCCTCCACTTT. Protein: CASSFVGQRNSPLHF.

V and J are TRBV2 and TRBJ2-7; no clear D gene. The CDR3 has 13 residues. The germline CDR1 and CDR2 sequences are SNHLY and FYNNEI. V was cut by 2 bases and J by 3 bases, with 8 bases left in between. Here the CDR3 reads CASSESRGYEQYF. CDR3 DNA sequence: TGTGCCAGCAGTGAAAGCCGAGGCTACGAGCAGTACTTC.

This chain uses TRBV19 with TRBJ2-7; D not resolved. Per germline, CDR1 LNHDA and CDR2 SQIVND (reference sequence). With 3 bases removed from V and 5 bases from J, the gap between germline ends came to 11 bases. The CDR3 covers 13 residues. CDR3 amino acids: CASSIDLFDEQYF. The DNA for the CDR3 is TGTGCCAGTAGTATTGACTTATTCGACGAGCAGTACTTC.

The chain carries TRBV5-1 and TRBJ2-1; TRBD2 aligns across 8 bases. From germline, CDR1 is SGHRS and CDR2 YFSETQ. The V gene end was trimmed by 3 bases and the J gene end by 7 bases; junction bases not matched to a gene: 9. The CDR3 length is 15 residues. CDR3 loop: CASSSGGGQLNEQFF. CDR3 coding DNA: TGCGCCAGCAGCTCGGGGGGGGGCCAGTTGAATGAGCAGTTCTTC.

The chain combines TRBV7-6 with TRBJ1-1; TRBD1 might be the D (5 bases). The V and J ends lost 6 bases and 2 bases respectively, with 13 bases between them. The CDR3 extends over 14 amino acids. Germline V gives CDR1 SGHVS, CDR2 FNYEAQ. The chain's CDR3 is CASRPGLSNTEAFF. The CDR3 DNA reads TGTGCCAGCAGACCGGGACTTTCCAACACTGAAGCTTTCTTT. The variable domain in full, completed from reference TRBV7-6 and TRBJ1-1, reads GAGVSQSPRYKVTKRGQDVALRCDPISGHVSLYWYRQALGQGPEFLTYFNYEAQQDKSGLPNDRFSAERPEGSISTLTIQRTEQRDSAMYRCASRPGLSNTEAFFGQGTRLTVV.